This T cell receptor (beta chain) was documented in a study of cytotoxic CD8 clonotypes in ibrutinib-treated CLL. Whole-study findings and limits: The clonality rise at ibrutinib response reflected private clonotype expansion. Whereas clonality rose at ibrutinib response, it declined toward baseline at progression.

About this clone itself: Antigen: not known.

V gave up 1 base and J gave up 5 bases, with 8 bases separating them. CDR3 length: 13 amino acids. CDR1 is MNHEY, CDR2 SMNVEV, per germline (reference sequence). Data came from immunoSEQ multiplex PCR; TCRdb stores just in-frame clones and leaves some out. The table shows 80,000 to 95,000 clones, with about four fifths occurring only once. J is TRBJ1-1 and V is TRBV27; no definite D call. Source: PBMCs, taken after 12 months of ibrutinib treatment. This clonotype was obtained from a human donor with chronic lymphocytic leukemia. CDR3 bases: TGTGCCAGCAGTTTATTTTGGGGAACTGAAGCTTTCTTT. It translates to CASSLFWGTEAFF.